Below are 26 T cell receptor beta chains sequenced from a single sample in a study of resident and recirculating memory T cells in vitiligo. Generated by immunoSEQ multiplex PCR, the TCRdb table keeps only in-frame clones and is missing some. The sample gives 40,000 to 50,000 clones, 80% to 95% of which show up once; 4.5% to 5% is in the top ten. The material sequenced was blood. These receptors came from a male donor with vitiligo.

This chain uses TRBV28 with TRBJ1-1; D is ambiguous. The CDR3 totals 13 residues. Trimming stripped 3 bases from V and 0 bases from J, with 5 bases between. Germline lookup yields CDR1 MDHEN and CDR2 SYDVKM. The CDR3 sequence: CASSFAVNTEAFF. The DNA for the CDR3 is TGTGCCAGCAGTTTTGCAGTGAACACTGAAGCTTTCTTT.

The genes are TRBV4-3 and TRBJ2-5, with TRBD2 identical over 15 bases. Germline V CDR1 and CDR2: LGHNA, YSLEER. The junction had 10 bases not matched to a gene; V was cut back by 1 base and J by 4 bases. The CDR3 contains 19 residues. This CDR3 is CASSQGGGTSGGSGETQYF. CDR3 in DNA: TGCGCCAGCAGCCAAGGTGGGGGGACTAGCGGGGGGTCAGGAGAGACCCAGTACTTC.

This chain connects TRBV25-1 to TRBJ1-4, with 9 nucleotides matching TRBD1. The junction had 2 bases not matched to a gene; V was cut back by 4 bases and J by 8 bases. CDR1 is MGHDK, CDR2 SYGVNS, per germline. The CDR3 is 13 amino acids. The CDR3 nucleotides read TGTGCCAGCAGTGCCGGGACAGGGGAAAAACTGTTTTTT. It translates to CASSAGTGEKLFF.

This clone appeared once. The rearrangement uses TRBV7-2 and TRBJ2-7; a weak D match, TRBD2 (5 bases). The CDR3 is made up of 13 amino acids. Trimming took 2 bases from V and 6 from J, leaving 11 bases between them. The germline gives CDR1 SGHTA, CDR2 FQGNSA. The CDR3 DNA follows: TGTGCCAGCAGCTTATACCTCGGGGTCGAGCAGTACTTC. The encoded protein is CASSLYLGVEQYF.

The chain combines TRBV5-1 with TRBJ1-2; possibly TRBD1 for D (5 bases). From germline, CDR1 is SGHRS and CDR2 YFSETQ. V was pared by 3 bases and J by 0 bases, with 12 bases between. The CDR3 extends over 15 amino acids. The CDR3 loop reads CASSWGGTANYGYTF. CDR3 sequence (DNA): TGCGCCAGCAGCTGGGGAGGGACGGCTAACTATGGCTACACCTTC.

J is TRBJ2-1 and V is TRBV9; the D gene is possibly TRBD2 (6 bases). Germline CDR1 is SGDLS and CDR2 is YYNGEE. This CDR3 is built from 15 residues. The V end was cut by 0 bases, the J end by 7 bases, with 14 bases between. The CDR3 sequence: CASSVDLGGPNEQFF. The CDR3 coding sequence is TGTGCCAGCAGCGTAGATCTCGGGGGACCGAATGAGCAGTTCTTC. Supplemented by reference TRBV9 and TRBJ2-1, the full variable domain reads DSGVTQTPKHLITATGQRVTLRCSPRSGDLSVYWYQQSLDQGLQFLIQYYNGEERAKGNILERFSAQQFPDLHSELNLSSLELGDSALYFCASSVDLGGPNEQFFGPGTRLTVL.

The rearrangement uses TRBV6-5 and TRBJ1-2; no clear D gene. The ends were cut back, 6 bases at V and 7 bases at J, with 21 bases in the middle. This CDR3 has 15 amino acids. Germline V gene sequence: CDR1 MNHEY, CDR2 SVGAGI. The CDR3 reads CASRSRPGTLVGYTF. The CDR3, as DNA: TGTGCCAGCAGATCAAGACCGGGAACATTGGTTGGCTACACCTTC.

The chain is built from TRBV19 and TRBJ1-6, with D hard to call. Germline-derived CDR1 and CDR2 are LNHDA and SQIVND (reference sequence). Trimming stripped 5 bases from V and 2 bases from J, with 10 bases between. The length of the CDR3 is 15 residues. The DNA for the CDR3 is TGTGCCAGTAGTTATAGCTGGGCCTATAATTCACCCCTCCACTTT. It codes for CASSYSWAYNSPLHF.

This chain uses TRBV19 with TRBJ1-1, with D maybe TRBD1 (5 bases). CDR3 length: 12 residues. Germline values: CDR1 LNHDA, CDR2 SQIVND (reference sequence). V was clipped by 3 bases and J by 7 bases, with 9 bases between them. The CDR3, as DNA: TGTGCCAGTAGTATGGCCAGGGATGAAGCTTTCTTT. Translated, it gives CASSMARDEAFF.

V usage is TRBV5-1 and J usage is TRBJ2-7; D gene ambiguous. The CDR3 runs 13 residues. CDR1 is SGHRS, CDR2 YFSETQ, per germline. The germline V and J ends were trimmed by 7 bases and 0 bases, with 11 bases remaining between them. As DNA, the CDR3 is TGCGCCAGCGGCGGTCCTAGCTCCTACGAGCAGTACTTC. Translating gives CASGGPSSYEQYF.

The chain employs TRBV5-1 and TRBJ1-5; no clear D. The length of the CDR3 is 13 residues. The V and J ends lost 0 bases and 3 bases respectively, with 4 bases between them. Germline lookup yields CDR1 SGHRS and CDR2 YFSETQ. The CDR3 region is CASSLGPNQPQHF. CDR3 nucleotide sequence: TGCGCCAGCAGCTTGGGGCCCAATCAGCCCCAGCATTTT.

This chain connects TRBV5-1 to TRBJ2-6; tentatively, D is TRBD1 (6 bases). The CDR3 consists of 17 residues. Trimming removed 0 bases at V and 0 bases at J, with 10 bases between. Germline V gives CDR1 SGHRS, CDR2 YFSETQ. The CDR3 protein is CASSLAGQTSGANVLTF. CDR3 in DNA: TGCGCCAGCAGCTTGGCCGGACAGACCTCTGGGGCCAACGTCCTGACTTTC.

The rearrangement joins TRBV28 to TRBJ2-3, with 9 bases aligning to TRBD1. The CDR3 is 15 residues long. V dropped 3 bases and J dropped 2; count of bases not matched to a gene: 3. Germline-derived CDR1 and CDR2 are MDHEN and SYDVKM. DNA of the CDR3: TGTGCCAGCAGTTTTTACAGGGGGCTCACAGATACGCAGTATTTT. This translates into CASSFYRGLTDTQYF.

The chain joins TRBV29-1 to TRBJ1-1; D ambiguous. Trimming stripped 4 bases from V and 0 bases from J, with 9 bases between. Per the germline V gene, CDR1 is SQVTM and CDR2 is ANQGSEA. This CDR3 has 13 amino acids. The CDR3 sequence is CSVGGVLNTEAFF. CDR3 nucleotide sequence: TGCAGCGTTGGTGGAGTTTTGAACACTGAAGCTTTCTTT.

V and J are TRBV15 and TRBJ2-6, with a tentative D call TRBD2 (5 bases). Trimming removed 3 bases at V and 4 bases at J, with 16 bases between. This CDR3 has 17 residues. Germline loops: CDR1 LNHNV, CDR2 YYDKDF (reference sequence). The CDR3 DNA reads TGTGCCACCAGCAGGTACGTCCGGGGAACCGGGGCCAACGTCCTGACTTTC. This translates into CATSRYVRGTGANVLTF.

The CDR3 is CASSRENFGVKKLFF. CDR3 in DNA: TGTGCCAGCAGCCGCGAAAACTTCGGGGTGAAGAAACTGTTTTTT. V and J are TRBV7-9 and TRBJ1-4; D is unclear. Germline CDR1 and CDR2: SEHNR and FQNEAQ (reference sequence). The CDR3 is 15 residues long. Trimming left V 5 bases short and J 11 bases short, with 21 bases between.

The chain carries TRBV13 and TRBJ1-1, with 9 bases fitting TRBD1. With V trimmed by 4 bases and J by 4 bases, 4 bases remained unmatched. CDR1 and CDR2 from the germline V gene are PRHDT and FYEKMQ (reference sequence). The CDR3 consists of 14 residues. The CDR3 coding sequence is TGTGCCAGCAGCTGGGGACAGGGAGGCACTGAAGCTTTCTTT. Translation gives CASSWGQGGTEAFF.

The chain combines TRBV9 with TRBJ2-5, with D possibly being TRBD2 (6 bases). Germline assignment: CDR1 SGDLS and CDR2 YYNGEE. This CDR3 comprises 13 residues. Trimming shortened V by 1 base and J by 6 bases, and 10 bases separated the two germline ends. The CDR3 region is CASSVSGSQTQYF. The CDR3, as DNA: TGTGCCAGCAGCGTAAGCGGGTCACAGACCCAGTACTTC. Using reference TRBV9 and TRBJ2-5 for the parts outside the CDR3, the full variable domain is DSGVTQTPKHLITATGQRVTLRCSPRSGDLSVYWYQQSLDQGLQFLIQYYNGEERAKGNILERFSAQQFPDLHSELNLSSLELGDSALYFCASSVSGSQTQYFGPGTRLLVL.

The chain uses TRBV15 and TRBJ2-3; possibly TRBD2 for D (6 bases). CDR1 is LNHNV, CDR2 YYDKDF, per germline (reference sequence). Trimming shortened V by 1 base and J by 2 bases, and 10 bases separated the two germline ends. The CDR3 runs 15 residues. Written as DNA, the CDR3 is TGTGCCACCAGCAGAGCGGCTAGCGACACAGATACGCAGTATTTT. Amino acid sequence: CATSRAASDTDTQYF.

This clone was counted a few times. The V gene is TRBV27, the J gene TRBJ2-7; TRBD2 might be the D (6 bases). The CDR3 has 14 amino acids. The V and J ends lost 5 bases and 3 bases respectively, with 14 bases between them. Germline V gene lookup returns CDR1 MNHEY and CDR2 SMNVEV (reference sequence). The CDR3, as DNA: TGTGCCAGCAGTCCAACTAGCACTAACTACGAGCAGTACTTC. Protein product: CASSPTSTNYEQYF.

This chain connects TRBV5-5 to TRBJ2-3, with no clear D. The V end lost 3 bases, the J end lost 5 bases, and 16 bases lay between the germline ends. Germline loops: CDR1 SGHKS, CDR2 YYEKEE (reference sequence). The CDR3 is 15 amino acids. The CDR3 coding sequence is TGTGCCAGCAGCTCTGGTCGACTGTCCCAAGATACGCAGTATTTT. This sequence encodes CASSSGRLSQDTQYF.

The rearrangement uses TRBV6-5 and TRBJ1-2; 7 bases fit TRBD1. The ends lost 5 bases at V and 8 bases at J; junction bases unmatched: 14. The germline gives CDR1 MNHEY, CDR2 SVGAGI. The CDR3 runs 15 residues. The CDR3: CASSNTPTGQSGYTF. The CDR3 nucleotides read TGTGCCAGCAGTAACACCCCGACAGGGCAGAGCGGCTACACCTTC.

J is TRBJ2-3 and V is TRBV30, with 7 bases lining up with TRBD1. Germline V gene sequence: CDR1 GTSNPN, CDR2 SVGIG (reference sequence). V shed 2 bases and J 0 bases; nucleotides not matched to a gene: 8. The CDR3 is made up of 16 amino acids. CDR3 in DNA: TGTGCCTGGAGTCGCCGGACAGGACGAAGCACAGATACGCAGTATTTT. Translation gives CAWSRRTGRSTDTQYF.

The chain uses TRBV4-3 and TRBJ2-6; TRBD2 is a possible D gene (7 bases). From germline, CDR1 is LGHNA and CDR2 YSLEER. The CDR3 spans 18 residues. The V and J ends lost 10 bases and 0 bases respectively, with 22 bases between them. The DNA for the CDR3 is TGCGCCACTCCCAAAGAGAGGGGGGGTGGCTCTGGGGCCAACGTCCTGACTTTC. This codes for CATPKERGGGSGANVLTF.

In nucleotides, the CDR3 is TGTGCCAGCTCACCGAGAGGGTCTGACACTGAAGCTTTCTTT. Translated, it gives CASSPRGSDTEAFF. The chain joins TRBV18 to TRBJ1-1, with D unresolved. Germline V gene sequence: CDR1 KGHSH, CDR2 LQKENI. V was clipped by 3 bases and J by 3 bases, with 11 bases between them. The CDR3 loop spans 14 amino acids.

The chain links TRBV5-1 to TRBJ1-2, with 9 positions matching TRBD1. The CDR3 spans 15 residues. Germline CDR1 SGHRS, CDR2 YFSETQ. Trimming at V came to 4 bases and at J to 6 bases, leaving 10 bases not matched to a gene. The CDR3 loop reads CASSGAGTGRDGYTF. The DNA of the CDR3 is TGCGCCAGCAGCGGGGCCGGGACAGGGAGGGATGGCTACACCTTC.